This record looks at one T cell receptor beta chain sequence and its context. Its antigen is as yet unknown. Germline CDR1 and CDR2: MRHNA and SNTAGT. The CDR3 is 14 residues long. V gave up 6 bases and J gave up 1 base, with 12 bases separating them. This sample is drawn from a study of cytomegalovirus exposure and HLA in healthy donors. Study results and caveats: Earlier results showed most TCR beta V segments being productive about 90% or about 30% of the time.

Amplification used 60 Vbeta primers and 13 Jbeta primers. Method: immunoSEQ multiplex PCR; TCRdb's copy keeps in-frame clones and lacks some. The sample records roughly 120,000 clones, more than 75% being singletons. The TCR was taken from a man aged 35 to 55 in good health and CMV-seronegative. The chain employs TRBV6-4 and TRBJ2-5; possibly TRBD2 for D (6 bases). Sequencing was performed on PBMCs. CDR3 sequence reads: CASRHGTFQETQYF. CDR3 nucleotide sequence: TGTGCCAGCAGGCACGGGACTTTCCAAGAGACCCAGTACTTC.